This T cell receptor beta chain was identified during a study of regulatory T cells in long-lasting Graves disease. The study's findings and limits: Relative to newly diagnosed Graves' patients, persistent ones had lower TCR diversity.

With regard to this clonotype: Its antigen is undetermined. A much larger clonotype is one base distant, so this may be a read error.

Researchers made TCR beta libraries by using iRepertoire HTBI primers and running Arm-PCR on CDR3 regions. TCRdb processed the multiplex PCR reads anew with MiXCR; each CDR3 protein has one entry. The sample records 400,000 to 500,000 distinct CDR3 sequences, roughly a fifth being singletons. Described time point: persistent/refractory GD, antithyroid drugs over 5 years with positive TRAb. Extracted PBMC RNA gave rise to the TCR library. Enrollment of patients was through an endocrinology department in Xi'an, China. The CDR3 totals 17 residues. From germline, CDR1 is MNHNS and CDR2 SASEGT. The sample in question was peripheral blood mononuclear cells (PBMCs), obtained when the disease was refractory, from a patient treated with antithyroid drugs. The TCR originated in a female donor with Graves disease. The chain links TRBV6-1 to TRBJ2-6; 9 bases match TRBD2. CDR3 nucleotides: TGTGCCAGCAGACTTCTAGCGGGGTTATCTGGGGCCAACGCCCTGACTTTC. It yields the protein CASRLLAGLSGANALTF.